Shown below are 26 T cell receptor beta chains from a single sample sequenced in a study of blood T cell repertoires in COVID-19. Libraries were prepared by immunoSEQ multiplex PCR; TCRdb keeps only in-frame clonotypes and omits some of them. The repertoire consists of tens of thousands of clones, with about 86% occurring once and the leading ten covering roughly 2.6%. Sequenced sample: peripheral blood. The receptors derive from a woman aged 60-75 years with acute or convalescent COVID-19.

The chain is built from TRBV11-3 and TRBJ2-5; D might be TRBD2 (7 bases). The germline gives CDR1 SGHNT, CDR2 YENEEA. Between the trimmed V and J ends, which lost 5 bases and 2 bases, there was a span of 21 bases. The CDR3 is made up of 17 amino acids. The CDR3 here is CASSKGGQATGQETQYF. In nucleotides, the CDR3 is TGTGCCAGCAGCAAGGGGGGGCAGGCCACTGGACAAGAGACCCAGTACTTC.

J is TRBJ2-5 and V is TRBV5-1; the D gene is possibly TRBD2 (6 bases). Trimming removed 1 base at V and 1 base at J, with 11 bases between. CDR3 length: 15 amino acids. The V gene's germline CDR1 is SGHRS and CDR2 YFSETQ. The CDR3 loop is CASSLNGGLQETQYF. CDR3 DNA: TGCGCCAGCAGCTTGAACGGGGGACTCCAAGAGACCCAGTACTTC. The entire variable domain, with the rest obtained from reference TRBV5-1 and TRBJ2-5, is as follows: KAGVTQTPRYLIKTRGQQVTLSCSPISGHRSVSWYQQTPGQGLQFLFEYFSETQRNKGNFPGRFSGRQFSNSRSEMNVSTLELGDSALYLCASSLNGGLQETQYFGPGTRLLVL.

This clone was counted a few times. CDR3 residues: CATSEAGTGDEKLFF. The DNA of the CDR3 is TGTGCCACCAGTGAGGCCGGGACAGGGGATGAAAAACTGTTTTTT. The rearrangement links TRBV24-1 to TRBJ1-4; TRBD1 agrees at 10 bases. The CDR3 is 15 residues long. V lost 4 bases, J lost 6 bases, and 4 bases stayed unmatched. Germline values: CDR1 KGHDR, CDR2 SFDVKD.

The rearrangement joins TRBV5-1 to TRBJ1-1; TRBD1 might be the D (5 bases). The CDR3 spans 13 residues. The germline CDR1 and CDR2 sequences are SGHRS and YFSETQ. Trimming left V 1 base short and J 5 bases short, with 9 bases between. The CDR3 nucleotides are TGCGCCAGCAGCTTGAACAGACAGACTGAAGCTTTCTTT. It yields the protein CASSLNRQTEAFF.

The chain employs TRBV27 and TRBJ1-3; D unclear. The CDR3 sequence is 16 residues long. Germline CDR1 MNHEY, CDR2 SMNVEV (reference sequence). Trimming removed 4 bases at V and 0 bases at J, with 13 bases between. DNA of the CDR3: TGTGCCAGCAGTTCTGCCTCCGCAGGCTCTGGAAACACCATATATTTT. As protein: CASSSASAGSGNTIYF.

DNA for the CDR3: TGCGCCAGCAATCTGGACAGGGCCCCTCGCTCTGGGGCCAACGTCCTGACTTTC. Protein sequence: CASNLDRAPRSGANVLTF. This chain joins TRBV23-1 and TRBJ2-6; 8 nucleotides align to TRBD1. TRBV23-1 is filed as an ORF, its function uncertain. Trimming at V came to 7 bases and at J to 0 bases, leaving 11 bases not matched to a gene. The length of the CDR3 is 18 residues.

The V call is TRBV25-1, the J call TRBJ1-5; 7 nucleotides agree with TRBD1. Looked up from germline, CDR1 is MGHDK and CDR2 is SYGVNS. Germline trimming cut 6 bases from V and 1 base from J; bases unmatched to any gene: 3. This CDR3 region has 14 residues. CDR3 region: CASSVTGSNQPQHF. As DNA, the CDR3 is TGTGCCAGCAGCGTGACAGGGAGCAATCAGCCCCAGCATTTT.

In DNA form, the CDR3 reads TGTGCCAGCAGCCAAGAGAAGACCGGGGGGCCAGGGTACGAGCAGTACTTC. Translation: CASSQEKTGGPGYEQYF. J is TRBJ2-7 and V is TRBV4-2, with a possible D match to TRBD2 (7 bases). The germline V gene encodes CDR1 LGHNA and CDR2 YNFKEQ. Trimming took 0 bases from V and 4 from J, leaving 19 bases between them. The CDR3 consists of 17 residues.

V usage is TRBV4-1 and J usage is TRBJ1-1; a possible D gene is TRBD1 (5 bases). V was cut by 1 base and J by 2 bases, with 17 bases left in between. Germline loops: CDR1 MGHRA, CDR2 YSYEKL. This CDR3 region has 17 residues. The CDR3 region is CASSQGHPGGINTEAFF. Written as DNA, the CDR3 is TGCGCCAGCAGCCAAGGCCATCCGGGGGGTATAAACACTGAAGCTTTCTTT.

The chain employs TRBV2 and TRBJ1-1; no reliable D call. Trimming pared 3 bases from V and 3 bases from J, leaving 2 bases between. The CDR3 covers 11 residues. Per germline, CDR1 SNHLY and CDR2 FYNNEI. The chain's CDR3 is CASSDYTEAFF. CDR3 bases: TGTGCCAGCAGTGACTACACTGAAGCTTTCTTT. The variable domain in full, completed from reference TRBV2 and TRBJ1-1, reads EPEVTQTPSHQVTQMGQEVILRCVPISNHLYFYWYRQILGQKVEFLVSFYNNEISEKSEIFDDQFSVERPDGSNFTLKIRSTKLEDSAMYFCASSDYTEAFFGQGTRLTVV.

The rearrangement joins TRBV7-9 to TRBJ2-2; 13 bases are shared with TRBD2. J was trimmed by 8 bases and V by 4 bases; bases with no gene match: 7. The CDR3 is 16 amino acids. Germline lookup yields CDR1 SEHNR and CDR2 FQNEAQ (reference sequence). CDR3 in amino acids: CASSSGLAGVKGELFF. Here the CDR3 DNA reads TGTGCCAGCAGCTCCGGACTAGCGGGAGTAAAAGGGGAGCTGTTTTTT.

This chain joins TRBV7-8 and TRBJ1-4; D unclear. CDR3 length: 15 amino acids. Germline V gene data show CDR1 as SGHVS and CDR2 as FQNEAQ. Trimming stripped 1 base from V and 7 bases from J, with 13 bases between. The CDR3 DNA reads TGTGCCAGCAGCTTAGGTTACGGGGTCGGTGAAAAACTGTTTTTT. Translating it yields CASSLGYGVGEKLFF.

V is TRBV6-5 and J is TRBJ2-1; TRBD1 aligns across 10 bases. This CDR3 has 14 residues. After removal of 8 bases from V and 10 bases from J, the junction contained 11 bases not matched to a gene. CDR1 MNHEY and CDR2 SVGAGI come from the germline V gene. The CDR3 DNA is TGTGCCAGCCCGGGACAGGGGACCGGCGGCGAGCAGTTCTTC. The encoded protein is CASPGQGTGGEQFF.

The chain joins TRBV12-3 or TRBV12-4 to TRBJ1-6; D is ambiguous. Trimming took off 6 bases at V and 10 bases at J, with 13 bases between the two ends. This CDR3 has 13 residues. CDR3 residues: CASRPGFLSPLHF. CDR3 nucleotides: TGTGCCAGCAGGCCCGGGTTCCTGTCACCCCTCCACTTT.

The chain carries TRBV6-5 and TRBJ1-2; D perhaps matches TRBD1 (5 bases). There are 13 residues in the CDR3. Germline CDR1 and CDR2: MNHEY and SVGAGI. Deletions cut 4 bases from V and 2 bases from J, with 8 bases between. This CDR3 is CASSSTDNYGYTF. In nucleotides, the CDR3 is TGTGCCAGCAGTTCGACAGACAACTATGGCTACACCTTC.

This chain connects TRBV12-3 or TRBV12-4 to TRBJ2-7; the D gene is possibly TRBD2 (5 bases). The CDR3 spans 13 residues. V lost 0 bases and J 4 bases, leaving 7 bases between the germline ends. The CDR3 coding sequence is TGTGCCAGCAGTTTAGCGAGGGAATACGAGCAGTACTTC. Translation: CASSLAREYEQYF.

The V and J genes are TRBV28 and TRBJ1-5; perhaps TRBD1 as D (5 bases). The CDR3 covers 15 residues. Germline CDR1 is MDHEN and CDR2 is SYDVKM. V lost 3 bases and J 4 bases, leaving 13 bases between the germline ends. The CDR3 is CASSLGQQFNQPQHF. CDR3 nucleotide sequence: TGTGCCAGCAGTTTGGGGCAGCAGTTTAATCAGCCCCAGCATTTT.

This clone has just one count. This rearrangement joins TRBV18 to TRBJ1-2, with no clear D. With 3 bases removed from V and 5 bases from J, the gap between germline ends came to 22 bases. From germline, CDR1 is KGHSH and CDR2 LQKENI. The CDR3 contains 17 residues. CDR3 region: CASSPSASPATLYGYTF. For the CDR3, the DNA is TGTGCCAGCTCACCCTCGGCTAGCCCGGCGACGCTATATGGCTACACCTTC.

This sequence joins TRBV10-3 and TRBJ2-1, with TRBD2 as a possible D gene (5 bases). V lost 6 bases to trimming and J lost 10 bases, with 13 bases between them. CDR1 and CDR2 (germline): ENHRY, SYGVKD. The CDR3 has 12 residues. As DNA, the CDR3 is TGTGCCATCAGCGATCTTAGCGAGGAGCAGTTCTTC. As protein: CAISDLSEEQFF.

J is TRBJ2-2 and V is TRBV7-2; 10 nucleotides agree with TRBD2. Germline assignment: CDR1 SGHTA and CDR2 FQGNSA. The CDR3 contains 16 residues. After removal of 1 base from V and 7 bases from J, the junction contained 6 bases not matched to a gene. CDR3 sequence reads: CASSLGASGSFGELFF. In DNA form, the CDR3 reads TGTGCCAGCAGCTTAGGTGCTAGCGGGAGCTTCGGGGAGCTGTTTTTT.

A remark on this clone: One end of the junction varies from germline; a read error may be responsible. The V gene is TRBV7-7, the J gene TRBJ2-1, with D unclear. CDR3 length: 13 residues. The germline V gene encodes CDR1 SSHAT and CDR2 FNYEAQ (reference sequence). CDR3 nucleotides: TGTGCTAGCAGCTTAGCTGAGCTCGGTGAGCAGTTCTTC. Amino acids: CASSLAELGEQFF.

This clone was counted between two and nine times. The chain employs TRBV7-2 and TRBJ1-5, with a tentative D call TRBD1 (6 bases). The CDR3 runs 14 residues. CDR1 is SGHTA and CDR2 is FQGNSA in the germline V gene. Trimming removed 2 bases from V and 2 bases from J, with 7 bases in between. The CDR3 nucleotides are TGTGCCAGCAGCTTAAACAGGGGCAATCAGCCCCAGCATTTT. Its translation is CASSLNRGNQPQHF.

The chain employs TRBV5-1 and TRBJ2-1, with 12 bases aligning to TRBD2. The CDR3 is made up of 17 amino acids. V gave up 0 bases and J gave up 6 bases; unmatched junction bases: 7. Germline V gene sequence: CDR1 SGHRS, CDR2 YFSETQ. CDR3 nucleotide sequence: TGCGCCAGCAGCTTGGTCGGACTAGCGGGGCGGGGCAATGAGCAGTTCTTC. Residues: CASSLVGLAGRGNEQFF.

CDR3 sequence: CATSRDLVRLNTEAFF. For the CDR3, the DNA is TGTGCCACCAGCAGAGATCTAGTGCGCTTGAACACTGAAGCTTTCTTT. This rearrangement joins TRBV15 to TRBJ1-1; no firm D call. V gave up 0 bases and J gave up 0 bases, with 11 bases separating them. This CDR3 is 16 amino acids long. Per the germline V gene, CDR1 is LNHNV and CDR2 is YYDKDF (reference sequence).

The rearrangement joins TRBV5-4 to TRBJ1-4; D is ambiguous. Germline lookup yields CDR1 SGHNT and CDR2 YYREEE (reference sequence). This CDR3 comprises 14 residues. The V gene lost 4 bases and the J gene lost 4 bases, with 11 bases spanning the gap. The CDR3 DNA sequence: TGTGCCAGCAGCGACACCGGGAGTAATGAAAAACTGTTTTTT. This encodes CASSDTGSNEKLFF.

The V call is TRBV28, the J call TRBJ2-7, with 9 positions matching TRBD1. The germline gives CDR1 MDHEN, CDR2 SYDVKM. The trim removed 1 base at V and 6 bases at J, leaving 7 bases unmatched. The CDR3 is 15 residues long. The CDR3 bases are TGTGCCAGCAGTTTATTCAACAGGGGGCGTTCCGAGCAGTACTTC. Amino acid sequence: CASSLFNRGRSEQYF.